The following is a TCR beta chain sequence with its context. PCR was performed a second time for about 7 to 12 cycles using a sample-barcoded 5' primer and a J-beta primer mix. In TCRdb, the 5' RACE reads were re-called with MiXCR into one record per CDR3 protein. The profile shows 650,000 to 900,000 distinct CDR3 sequences, less than 80% of them singletons. V lost 5 bases, J lost 5 bases, and 7 bases stayed unmatched. CDR1 is PRHDT and CDR2 is FYEKMQ in the germline V gene (reference sequence). The CDR3 has 14 amino acids. The data derive from a study of blood T cells in healthy people across ages. The clonotype was recovered from a man aged 25 to 45 in good health. J is TRBJ2-7 and V is TRBV13; 9 nucleotides match TRBD2. Sequencing was performed on blood. In nucleotides, the CDR3 is TGTGCCAGCAGCCCCCAGCGGGGGGTTAACGAGCAGTACTTC. Amino acids: CASSPQRGVNEQYF.